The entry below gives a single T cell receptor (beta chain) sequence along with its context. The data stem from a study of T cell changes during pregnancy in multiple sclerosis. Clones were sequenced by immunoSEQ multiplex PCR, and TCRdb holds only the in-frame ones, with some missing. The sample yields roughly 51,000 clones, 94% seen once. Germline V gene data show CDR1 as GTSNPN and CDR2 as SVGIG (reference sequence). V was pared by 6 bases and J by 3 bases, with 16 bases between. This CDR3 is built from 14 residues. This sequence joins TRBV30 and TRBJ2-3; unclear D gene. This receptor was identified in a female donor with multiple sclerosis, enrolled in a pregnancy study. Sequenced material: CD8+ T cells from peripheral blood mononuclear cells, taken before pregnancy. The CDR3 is CACPDMTRTDTQYF. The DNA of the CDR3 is TGTGCCTGCCCGGATATGACAAGGACAGATACGCAGTATTTT.